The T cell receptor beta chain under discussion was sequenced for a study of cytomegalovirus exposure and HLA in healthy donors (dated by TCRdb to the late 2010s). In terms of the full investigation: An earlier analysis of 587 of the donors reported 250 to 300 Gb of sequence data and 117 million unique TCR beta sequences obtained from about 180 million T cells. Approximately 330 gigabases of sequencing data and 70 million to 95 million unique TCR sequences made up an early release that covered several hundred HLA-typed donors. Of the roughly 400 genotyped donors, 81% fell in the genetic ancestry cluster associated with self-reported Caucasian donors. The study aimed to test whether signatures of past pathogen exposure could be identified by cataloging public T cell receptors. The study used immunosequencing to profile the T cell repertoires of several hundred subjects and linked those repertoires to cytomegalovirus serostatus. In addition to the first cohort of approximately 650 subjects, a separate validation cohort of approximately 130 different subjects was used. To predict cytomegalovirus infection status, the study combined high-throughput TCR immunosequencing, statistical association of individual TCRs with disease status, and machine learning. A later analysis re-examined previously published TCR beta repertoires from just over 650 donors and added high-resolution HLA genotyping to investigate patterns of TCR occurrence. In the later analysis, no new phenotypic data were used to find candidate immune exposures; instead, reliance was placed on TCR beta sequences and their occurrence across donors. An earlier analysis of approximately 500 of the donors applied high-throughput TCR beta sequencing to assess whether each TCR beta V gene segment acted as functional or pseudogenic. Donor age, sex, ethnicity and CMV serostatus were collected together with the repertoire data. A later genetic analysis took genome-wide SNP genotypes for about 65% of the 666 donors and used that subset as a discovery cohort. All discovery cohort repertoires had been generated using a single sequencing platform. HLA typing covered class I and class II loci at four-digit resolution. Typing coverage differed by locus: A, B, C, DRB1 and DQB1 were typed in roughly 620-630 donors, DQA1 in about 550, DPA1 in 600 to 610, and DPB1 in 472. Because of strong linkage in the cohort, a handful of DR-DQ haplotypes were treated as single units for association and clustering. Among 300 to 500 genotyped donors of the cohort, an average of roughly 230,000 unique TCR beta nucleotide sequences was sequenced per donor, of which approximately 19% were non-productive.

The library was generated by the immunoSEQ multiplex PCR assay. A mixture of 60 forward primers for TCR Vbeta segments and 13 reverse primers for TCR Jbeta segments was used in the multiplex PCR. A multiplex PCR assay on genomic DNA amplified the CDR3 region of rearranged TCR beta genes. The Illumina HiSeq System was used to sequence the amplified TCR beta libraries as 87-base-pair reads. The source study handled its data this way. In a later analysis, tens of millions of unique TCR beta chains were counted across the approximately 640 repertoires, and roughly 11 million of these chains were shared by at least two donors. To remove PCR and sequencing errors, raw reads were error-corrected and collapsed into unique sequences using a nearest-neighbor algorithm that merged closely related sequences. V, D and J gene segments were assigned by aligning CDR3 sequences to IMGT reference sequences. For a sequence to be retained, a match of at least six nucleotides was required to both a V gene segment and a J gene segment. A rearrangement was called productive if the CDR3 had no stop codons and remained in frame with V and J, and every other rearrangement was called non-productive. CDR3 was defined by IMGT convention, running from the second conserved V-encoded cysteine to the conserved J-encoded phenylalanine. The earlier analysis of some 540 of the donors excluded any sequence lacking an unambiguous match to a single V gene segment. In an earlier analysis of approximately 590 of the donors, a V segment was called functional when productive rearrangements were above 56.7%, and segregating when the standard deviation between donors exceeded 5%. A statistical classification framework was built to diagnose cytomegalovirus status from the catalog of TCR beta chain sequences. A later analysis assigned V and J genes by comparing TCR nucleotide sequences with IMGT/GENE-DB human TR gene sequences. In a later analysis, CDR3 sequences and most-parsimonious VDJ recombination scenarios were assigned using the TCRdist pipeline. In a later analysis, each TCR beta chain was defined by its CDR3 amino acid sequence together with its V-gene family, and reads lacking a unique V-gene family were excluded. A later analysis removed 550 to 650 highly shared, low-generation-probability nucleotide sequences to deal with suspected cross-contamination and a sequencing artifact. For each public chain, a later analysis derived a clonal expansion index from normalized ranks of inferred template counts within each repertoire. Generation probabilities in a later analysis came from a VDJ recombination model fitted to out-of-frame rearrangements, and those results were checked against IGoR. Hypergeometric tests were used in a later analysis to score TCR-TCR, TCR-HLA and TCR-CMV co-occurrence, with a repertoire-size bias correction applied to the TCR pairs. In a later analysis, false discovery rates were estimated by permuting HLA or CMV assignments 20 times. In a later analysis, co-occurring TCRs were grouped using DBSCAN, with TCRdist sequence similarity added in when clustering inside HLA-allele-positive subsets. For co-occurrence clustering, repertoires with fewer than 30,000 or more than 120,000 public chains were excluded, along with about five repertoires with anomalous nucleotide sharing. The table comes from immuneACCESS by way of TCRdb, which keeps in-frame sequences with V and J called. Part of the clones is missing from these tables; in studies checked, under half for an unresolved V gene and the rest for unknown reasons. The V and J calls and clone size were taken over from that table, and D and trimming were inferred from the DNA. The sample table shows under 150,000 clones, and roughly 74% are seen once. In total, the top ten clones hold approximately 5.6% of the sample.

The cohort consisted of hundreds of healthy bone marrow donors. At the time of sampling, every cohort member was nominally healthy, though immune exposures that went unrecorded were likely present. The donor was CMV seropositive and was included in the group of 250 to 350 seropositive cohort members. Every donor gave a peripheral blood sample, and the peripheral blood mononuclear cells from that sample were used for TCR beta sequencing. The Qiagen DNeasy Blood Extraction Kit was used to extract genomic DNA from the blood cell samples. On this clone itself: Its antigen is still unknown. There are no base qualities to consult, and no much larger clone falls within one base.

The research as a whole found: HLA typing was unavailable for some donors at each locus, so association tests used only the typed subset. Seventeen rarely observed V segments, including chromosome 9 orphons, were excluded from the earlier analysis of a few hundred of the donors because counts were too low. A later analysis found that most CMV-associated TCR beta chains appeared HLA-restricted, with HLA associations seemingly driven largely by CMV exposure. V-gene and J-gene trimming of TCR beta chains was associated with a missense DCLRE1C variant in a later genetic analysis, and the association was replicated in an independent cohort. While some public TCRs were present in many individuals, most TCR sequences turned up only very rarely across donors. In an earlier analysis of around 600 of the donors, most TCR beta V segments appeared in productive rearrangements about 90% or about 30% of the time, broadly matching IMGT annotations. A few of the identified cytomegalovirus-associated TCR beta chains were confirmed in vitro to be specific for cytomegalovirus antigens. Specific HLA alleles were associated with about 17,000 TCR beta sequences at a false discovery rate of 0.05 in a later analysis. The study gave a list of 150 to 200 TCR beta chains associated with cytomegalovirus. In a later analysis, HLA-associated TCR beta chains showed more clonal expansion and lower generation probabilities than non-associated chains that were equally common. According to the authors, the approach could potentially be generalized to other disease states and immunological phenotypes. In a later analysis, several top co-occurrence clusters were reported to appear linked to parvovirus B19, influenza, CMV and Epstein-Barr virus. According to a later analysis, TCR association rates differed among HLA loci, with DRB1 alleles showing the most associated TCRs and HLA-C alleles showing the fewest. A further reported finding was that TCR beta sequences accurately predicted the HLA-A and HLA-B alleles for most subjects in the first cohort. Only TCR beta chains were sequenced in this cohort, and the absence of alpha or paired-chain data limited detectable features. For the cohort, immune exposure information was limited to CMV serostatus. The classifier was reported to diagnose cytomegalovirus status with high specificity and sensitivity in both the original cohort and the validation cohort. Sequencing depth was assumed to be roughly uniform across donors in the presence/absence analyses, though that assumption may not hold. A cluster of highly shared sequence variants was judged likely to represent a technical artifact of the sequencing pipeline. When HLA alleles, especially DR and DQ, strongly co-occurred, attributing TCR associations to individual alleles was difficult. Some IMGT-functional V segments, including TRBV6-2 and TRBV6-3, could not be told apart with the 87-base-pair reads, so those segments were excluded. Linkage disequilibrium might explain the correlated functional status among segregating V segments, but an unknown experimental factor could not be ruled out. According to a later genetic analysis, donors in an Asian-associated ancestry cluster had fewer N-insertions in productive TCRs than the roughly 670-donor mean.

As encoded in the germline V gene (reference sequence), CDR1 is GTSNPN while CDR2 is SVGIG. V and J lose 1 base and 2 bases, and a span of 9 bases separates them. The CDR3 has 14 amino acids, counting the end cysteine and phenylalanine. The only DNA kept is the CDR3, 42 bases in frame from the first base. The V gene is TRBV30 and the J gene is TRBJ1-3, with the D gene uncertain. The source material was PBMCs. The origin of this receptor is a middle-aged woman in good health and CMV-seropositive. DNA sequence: TGTGCCTGGAGTGCCGTCTTCCCTGGAAACACCATATATTTT. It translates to CAWSAVFPGNTIYF.